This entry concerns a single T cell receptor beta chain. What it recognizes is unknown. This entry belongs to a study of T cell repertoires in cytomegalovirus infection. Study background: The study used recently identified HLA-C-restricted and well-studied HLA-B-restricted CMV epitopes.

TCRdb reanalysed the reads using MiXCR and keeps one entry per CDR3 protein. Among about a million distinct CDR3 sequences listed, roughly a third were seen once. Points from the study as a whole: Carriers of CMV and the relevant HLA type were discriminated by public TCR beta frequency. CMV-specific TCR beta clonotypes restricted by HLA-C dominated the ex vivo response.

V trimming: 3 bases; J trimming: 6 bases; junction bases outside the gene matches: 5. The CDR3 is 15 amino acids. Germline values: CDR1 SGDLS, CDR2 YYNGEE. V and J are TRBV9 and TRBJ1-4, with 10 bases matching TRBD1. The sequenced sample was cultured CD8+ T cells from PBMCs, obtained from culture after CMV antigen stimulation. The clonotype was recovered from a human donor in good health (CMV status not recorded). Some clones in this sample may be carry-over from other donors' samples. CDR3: CASSARDRGYEKLFF. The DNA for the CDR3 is TGTGCCAGCAGCGCCCGGGACAGGGGATATGAAAAACTGTTTTTT. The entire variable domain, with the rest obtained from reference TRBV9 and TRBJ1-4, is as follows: DSGVTQTPKHLITATGQRVTLRCSPRSGDLSVYWYQQSLDQGLQFLIQYYNGEERAKGNILERFSAQQFPDLHSELNLSSLELGDSALYFCASSARDRGYEKLFFGSGTQLSVL.